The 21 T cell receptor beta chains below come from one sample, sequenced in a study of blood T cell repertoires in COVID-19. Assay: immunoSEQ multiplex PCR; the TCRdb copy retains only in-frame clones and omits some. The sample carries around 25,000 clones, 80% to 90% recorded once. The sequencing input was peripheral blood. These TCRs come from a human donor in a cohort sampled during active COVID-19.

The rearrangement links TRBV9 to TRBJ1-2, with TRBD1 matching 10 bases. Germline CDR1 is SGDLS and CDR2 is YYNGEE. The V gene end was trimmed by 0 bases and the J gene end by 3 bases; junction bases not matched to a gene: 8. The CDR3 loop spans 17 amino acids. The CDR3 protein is CASSVGGTGDQYYGYTF. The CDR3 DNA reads TGTGCCAGCAGCGTAGGCGGGACAGGGGACCAATACTATGGCTACACCTTC.

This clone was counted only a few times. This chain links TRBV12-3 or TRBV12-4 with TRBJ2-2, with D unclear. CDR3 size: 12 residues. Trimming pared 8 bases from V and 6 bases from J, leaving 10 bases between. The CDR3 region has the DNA TGTGCCAGCGCCAGGCCCGCCGGGGAGCTGTTTTTT. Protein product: CASARPAGELFF.

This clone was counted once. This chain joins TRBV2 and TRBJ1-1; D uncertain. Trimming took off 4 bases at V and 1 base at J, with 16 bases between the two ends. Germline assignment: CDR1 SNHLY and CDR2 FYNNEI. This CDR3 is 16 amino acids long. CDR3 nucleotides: TGTGCCAGCAGTGTCCCCGTCCACAGCCCGAACACTGAAGCTTTCTTT. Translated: CASSVPVHSPNTEAFF.

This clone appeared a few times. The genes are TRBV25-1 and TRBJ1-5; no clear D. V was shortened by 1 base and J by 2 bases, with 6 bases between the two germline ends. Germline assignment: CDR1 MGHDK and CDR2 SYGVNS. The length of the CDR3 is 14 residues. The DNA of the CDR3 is TGTGCCAGCAGTGAATTCGGGGGCAATCAGCCCCAGCATTTT. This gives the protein CASSEFGGNQPQHF.

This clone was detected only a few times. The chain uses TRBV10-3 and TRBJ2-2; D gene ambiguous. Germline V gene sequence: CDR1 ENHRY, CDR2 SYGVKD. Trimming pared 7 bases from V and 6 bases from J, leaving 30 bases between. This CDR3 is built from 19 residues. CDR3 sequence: CAITARMRGSWSTPGELFF. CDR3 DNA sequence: TGTGCCATCACCGCAAGGATGAGAGGCAGCTGGTCGACCCCCGGGGAGCTGTTTTTT.

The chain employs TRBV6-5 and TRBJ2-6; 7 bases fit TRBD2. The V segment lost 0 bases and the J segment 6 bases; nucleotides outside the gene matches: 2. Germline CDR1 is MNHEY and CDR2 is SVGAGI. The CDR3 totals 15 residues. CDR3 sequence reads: CASSYSGLEANVLTF. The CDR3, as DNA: TGTGCCAGCAGTTACTCTGGACTAGAGGCCAACGTCCTGACTTTC.

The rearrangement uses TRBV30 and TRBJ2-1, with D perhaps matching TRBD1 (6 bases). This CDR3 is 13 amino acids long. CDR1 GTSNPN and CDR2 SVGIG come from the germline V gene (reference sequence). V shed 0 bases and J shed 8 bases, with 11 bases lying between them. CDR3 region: CAWSVQGQDEQFF. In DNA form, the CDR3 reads TGTGCCTGGAGTGTACAGGGTCAGGATGAGCAGTTCTTC. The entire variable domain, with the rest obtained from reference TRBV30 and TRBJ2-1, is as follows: SQTIHQWPATLVQPVGSPLSLECTVEGTSNPNLYWYRQAAGRGLQLLFYSVGIGQISSEVPQNLSASRPQDRQFILSSKKLLLSDSGFYLCAWSVQGQDEQFFGPGTRLTVL.

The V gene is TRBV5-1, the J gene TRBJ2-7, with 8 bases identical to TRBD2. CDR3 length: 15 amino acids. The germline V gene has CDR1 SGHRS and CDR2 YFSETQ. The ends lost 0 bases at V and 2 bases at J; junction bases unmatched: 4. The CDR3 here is CASSLGAGAAYEQYF. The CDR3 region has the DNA TGCGCCAGCAGCTTGGGAGCGGGAGCGGCCTACGAGCAGTACTTC. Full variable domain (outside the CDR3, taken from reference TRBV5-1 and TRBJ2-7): KAGVTQTPRYLIKTRGQQVTLSCSPISGHRSVSWYQQTPGQGLQFLFEYFSETQRNKGNFPGRFSGRQFSNSRSEMNVSTLELGDSALYLCASSLGAGAAYEQYFGPGTRLTVT.

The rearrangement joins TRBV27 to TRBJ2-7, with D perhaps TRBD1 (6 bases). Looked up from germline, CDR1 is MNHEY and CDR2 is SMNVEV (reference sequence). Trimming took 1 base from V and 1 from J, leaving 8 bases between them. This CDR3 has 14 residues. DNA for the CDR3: TGTGCCAGCAGTTTATTAGGACAGTCCTACGAGCAGTACTTC. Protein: CASSLLGQSYEQYF.

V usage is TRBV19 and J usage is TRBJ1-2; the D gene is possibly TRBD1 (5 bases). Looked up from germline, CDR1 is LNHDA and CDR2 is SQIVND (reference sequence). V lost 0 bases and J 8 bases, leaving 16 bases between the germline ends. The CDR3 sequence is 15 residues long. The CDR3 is CASSIDSGRVTGYTF. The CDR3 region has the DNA TGTGCCAGTAGTATAGATTCCGGCAGGGTTACGGGCTACACCTTC.

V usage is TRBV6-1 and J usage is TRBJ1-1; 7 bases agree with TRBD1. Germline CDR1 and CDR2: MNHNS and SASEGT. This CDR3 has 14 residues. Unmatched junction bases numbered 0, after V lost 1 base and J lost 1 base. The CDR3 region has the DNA TGTGCCAGCAGTGAAGGGGACAGGAACACTGAAGCTTTCTTT. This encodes CASSEGDRNTEAFF.

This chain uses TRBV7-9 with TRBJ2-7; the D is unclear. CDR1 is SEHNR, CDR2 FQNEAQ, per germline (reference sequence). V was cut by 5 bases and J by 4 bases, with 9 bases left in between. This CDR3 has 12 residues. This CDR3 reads CASSPRIYEQYF. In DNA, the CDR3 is TGTGCCAGCAGCCCTAGAATTTACGAGCAGTACTTC.

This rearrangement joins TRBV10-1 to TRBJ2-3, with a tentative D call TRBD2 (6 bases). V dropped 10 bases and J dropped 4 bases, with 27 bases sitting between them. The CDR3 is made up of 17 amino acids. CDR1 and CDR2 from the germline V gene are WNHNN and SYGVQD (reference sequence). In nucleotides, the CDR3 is TGCGCCACTACCACCGAGGGACTCCCGAGGGTCCCAGATACGCAGTATTTT. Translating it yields CATTTEGLPRVPDTQYF.

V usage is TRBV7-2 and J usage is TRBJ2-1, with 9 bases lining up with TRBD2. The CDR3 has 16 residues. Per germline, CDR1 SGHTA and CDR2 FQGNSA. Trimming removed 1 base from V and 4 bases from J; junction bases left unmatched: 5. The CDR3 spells CASSLVRLAVYNEQFF. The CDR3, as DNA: TGTGCCAGCAGCTTAGTGAGACTAGCGGTATACAATGAGCAGTTCTTC.

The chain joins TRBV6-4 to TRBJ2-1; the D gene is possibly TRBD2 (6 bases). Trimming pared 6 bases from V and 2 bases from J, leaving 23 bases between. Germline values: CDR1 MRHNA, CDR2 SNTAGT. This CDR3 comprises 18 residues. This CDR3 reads CASRRDGKTLGTYNEQFF. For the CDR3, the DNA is TGTGCCAGCAGGCGGGACGGTAAAACCCTGGGTACCTACAATGAGCAGTTCTTC.

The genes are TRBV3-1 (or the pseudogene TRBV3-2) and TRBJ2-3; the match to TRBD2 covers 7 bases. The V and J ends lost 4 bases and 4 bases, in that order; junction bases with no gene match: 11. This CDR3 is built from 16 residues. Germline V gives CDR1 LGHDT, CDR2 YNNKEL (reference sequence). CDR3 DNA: TGTGCCAGCAGCCGAATGTTGACTAGCAATCCAGATACGCAGTATTTT. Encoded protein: CASSRMLTSNPDTQYF.

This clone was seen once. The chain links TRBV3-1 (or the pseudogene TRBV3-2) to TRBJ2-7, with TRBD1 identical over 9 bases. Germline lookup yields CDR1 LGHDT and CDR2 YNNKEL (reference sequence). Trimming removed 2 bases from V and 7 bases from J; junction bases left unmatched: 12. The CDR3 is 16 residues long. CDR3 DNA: TGTGCCAGCAGCCAAACACCCGGGACAGGGAGAGCGGAGCAGTACTTC. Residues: CASSQTPGTGRAEQYF.

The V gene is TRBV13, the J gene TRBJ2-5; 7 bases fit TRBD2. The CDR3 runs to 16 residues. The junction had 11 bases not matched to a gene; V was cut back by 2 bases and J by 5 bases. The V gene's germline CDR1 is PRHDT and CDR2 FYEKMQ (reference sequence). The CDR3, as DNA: TGTGCCAGCAGCTTAAGCAGGGAGGGTATGGGTGAGACCCAGTACTTC. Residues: CASSLSREGMGETQYF.

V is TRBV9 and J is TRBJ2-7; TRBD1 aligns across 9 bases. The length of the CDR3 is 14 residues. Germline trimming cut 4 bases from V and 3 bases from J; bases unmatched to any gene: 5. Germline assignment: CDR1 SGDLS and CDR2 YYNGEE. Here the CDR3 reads CASSPLDRGYEQYF. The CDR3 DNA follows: TGTGCCAGCAGCCCACTGGACAGGGGCTACGAGCAGTACTTC.

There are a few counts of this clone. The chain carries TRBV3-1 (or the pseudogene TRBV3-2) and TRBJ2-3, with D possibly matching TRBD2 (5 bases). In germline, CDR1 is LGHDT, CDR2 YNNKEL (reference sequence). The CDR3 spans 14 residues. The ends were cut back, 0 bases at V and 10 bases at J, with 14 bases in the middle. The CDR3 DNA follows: TGTGCCAGCAGCCAAGATCTTGCTAGCATAGCGCAGTATTTT. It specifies CASSQDLASIAQYF.

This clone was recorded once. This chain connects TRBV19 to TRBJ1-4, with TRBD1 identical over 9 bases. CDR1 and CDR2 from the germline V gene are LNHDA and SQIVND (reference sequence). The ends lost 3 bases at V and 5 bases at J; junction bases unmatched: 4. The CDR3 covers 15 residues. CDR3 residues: CASSMTGGGNEKLFF. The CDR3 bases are TGTGCCAGTAGTATGACAGGGGGAGGGAATGAAAAACTGTTTTTT.